Shown below are 28 T cell receptor beta chains from a single sample sequenced in a study of T cell responses to AZD1222 COVID-19 vaccine. Sequencing was performed with immunoSEQ multiplex PCR; in TCRdb, only in-frame clones are kept and a portion is missing. The sample lists around 87,000 clones, 80% to 90% occurring once. This sample comprised peripheral blood, obtained 28 days after the second AZD1222 dose. The source of these receptors is an adult who received the AZD1222 COVID-19 vaccine.

The chain carries TRBV19 and TRBJ1-6; TRBD1 matches 9 bases. Germline-derived CDR1 and CDR2 are LNHDA and SQIVND (reference sequence). V lost 7 bases, J lost 9 bases, and 16 bases stayed unmatched. CDR3 size: 17 residues. The chain's CDR3 is CASTRRGTGKSISPLHF. CDR3 bases: TGTGCCAGTACCCGAAGGGGGACAGGGAAGAGTATTTCACCCCTCCACTTT.

On this clone itself: The germline gene is not matched at one end of the junction; a read error may be the cause. The chain is built from TRBV7-3 and TRBJ1-6; D is possibly TRBD1 (6 bases). CDR3 length: 13 amino acids. Germline V gene data show CDR1 as SGHTA and CDR2 as FQGTGA. The CDR3 coding sequence is TGTGCCAGCAGCATAACAGGGAACTCACCCCTCCACTTT. This gives the protein CASSITGNSPLHF. Drawing the rest from reference TRBV7-3 and TRBJ1-6, the complete variable domain is GAGVSQTPSNKVTEKGKYVELRCDPISGHTALYWYRQSLGQGPEFLIYFQGTGAADDSGLPNDRFFAVRPEGSVSTLKIQRTERGDSAVYLCASSITGNSPLHFGNGTRLTVT.

V and J are TRBV7-8 and TRBJ1-2; TRBD1 is a possible D gene (6 bases). CDR3 length: 13 residues. V was pared by 2 bases and J by 8 bases, with 12 bases between. Germline CDR1 SGHVS, CDR2 FQNEAQ. As DNA, the CDR3 is TGTGCCAGCAGCTTACCGGGGGCCCCGGGCTACACCTTC. It is translated as CASSLPGAPGYTF.

This clone was picked up a small number of times. V gene TRBV11-2 combines with J gene TRBJ1-1; 9 nucleotides match TRBD1. Germline-derived CDR1 and CDR2 are SGHAT and FQNNGV. Germline trimming cut 5 bases from V and 6 bases from J; bases unmatched to any gene: 7. This CDR3 comprises 14 residues. CDR3 amino acids: CASSPWDRVAEAFF. CDR3 nucleotides: TGTGCCAGCAGCCCTTGGGACAGGGTGGCTGAAGCTTTCTTT.

This clone was counted only a few times. V usage is TRBV19 and J usage is TRBJ1-4; perhaps TRBD1 as D (6 bases). The CDR3 runs to 19 residues. V lost 3 bases to trimming and J lost 6 bases, with 26 bases between them. Germline V gene data show CDR1 as LNHDA and CDR2 as SQIVND (reference sequence). CDR3 nucleotides: TGTGCCAGTAGTATCCCCCCCGGGGGGGCGAAAATACCAGATGAAAAACTGTTTTTT. Its protein product is CASSIPPGGAKIPDEKLFF.

This clone was observed once. The chain is built from TRBV9 and TRBJ1-2, with 7 positions matching TRBD1. CDR1 is SGDLS, CDR2 YYNGEE, per germline. The ends lost 4 bases at V and 4 bases at J; junction bases unmatched: 10. CDR3 length: 15 amino acids. Written as DNA, the CDR3 is TGTGCCAGCAGCCTCGGGACAGTGGGGGGCTATGGCTACACCTTC. Encoded protein: CASSLGTVGGYGYTF.

The V and J genes are TRBV7-2 and TRBJ2-5; 12 bases fit TRBD2. Germline V gene sequence: CDR1 SGHTA, CDR2 FQGNSA. V lost 1 base, J lost 1 base, and 4 bases stayed unmatched. The CDR3 is 17 amino acids. In DNA, the CDR3 is TGTGCCAGCAGCTTAGGGGGACTAGCGGGCTTCCAAGAGACCCAGTACTTC. It specifies CASSLGGLAGFQETQYF.

The rearrangement uses TRBV11-2 and TRBJ2-5; D is uncertain. The CDR3 length is 13 residues. Germline V gene sequence: CDR1 SGHAT, CDR2 FQNNGV. Deletions cut 5 bases from V and 3 bases from J, with 10 bases between. The CDR3 DNA is TGTGCCAGCAGCAAAACAGAGAAAGAGACCCAGTACTTC. Its translation: CASSKTEKETQYF. Looking up the rest from reference TRBV11-2 and TRBJ2-5 gives the full variable domain: EAGVAQSPRYKIIEKRQSVAFWCNPISGHATLYWYQQILGQGPKLLIQFQNNGVVDDSQLPKDRFSAERLKGVDSTLKIQPAKLEDSAVYLCASSKTEKETQYFGPGTRLLVL.

This rearrangement joins TRBV5-1 to TRBJ2-5; 15 nucleotides line up with TRBD2. This CDR3 is built from 16 residues. Germline V gene data show CDR1 as SGHRS and CDR2 as YFSETQ. The V segment lost 4 bases and the J segment 9 bases; nucleotides outside the gene matches: 10. In DNA, the CDR3 is TGCGCCAGCAGCACAGGGACTAGCGGGGGGCCCGCAGCCCAGTACTTC. Protein: CASSTGTSGGPAAQYF.

The chain combines TRBV29-1 with TRBJ2-1; 13 nucleotides match TRBD2. V was pared by 8 bases and J by 4 bases, with 11 bases of the junction left unmatched. CDR3 length: 16 residues. Germline-derived CDR1 and CDR2 are SQVTM and ANQGSEA. In DNA, the CDR3 is TGCAGCACGGGACTAGCGGGGTCCAAGCGTTACAATGAGCAGTTCTTC. It is translated as CSTGLAGSKRYNEQFF.

This chain joins TRBV6-5 and TRBJ1-3; D call uncertain. This CDR3 spans 15 amino acids. The V gene lost 3 bases and the J gene lost 2 bases, with 11 bases spanning the gap. CDR1 MNHEY and CDR2 SVGAGI come from the germline V gene. This CDR3 is CASSYLADAGNTIYF. The CDR3 DNA reads TGTGCCAGCAGTTATCTCGCCGACGCTGGAAACACCATATATTTT.

The V gene is TRBV6-5, the J gene TRBJ1-4; a possible D gene is TRBD1 (6 bases). Germline V lookup: CDR1 MNHEY, CDR2 SVGAGI. This CDR3 is 15 amino acids long. V was clipped by 0 bases and J by 8 bases, with 13 bases between them. The CDR3 is CASSYSAGVGEKLFF. The DNA for the CDR3 is TGTGCCAGCAGTTACTCTGCAGGGGTGGGCGAAAAACTGTTTTTT.

This clone is a singleton in its sample. One end of the junction fails to match germline, which may point to a read error. The chain carries TRBV7-7 and TRBJ2-5; 12 bases fit TRBD2. Germline values: CDR1 SSHAT, CDR2 FNYEAQ (reference sequence). This CDR3 spans 16 amino acids. The CDR3 sequence: CASSFSSGGAEETQYF. CDR3 DNA: TGTGCTAGCAGCTTTTCTAGCGGGGGGGCCGAGGAGACCCAGTACTTC.

V usage is TRBV2 and J usage is TRBJ2-3, with D possibly being TRBD1 (7 bases). The CDR3 totals 16 residues. Per germline, CDR1 SNHLY and CDR2 FYNNEI. The V end was cut by 7 bases, the J end by 1 base, with 18 bases between. This chain's CDR3 is CASTGTSRGGTDTQYF. The DNA for the CDR3 is TGTGCCAGCACTGGGACTTCCAGGGGGGGCACAGATACGCAGTATTTT. The whole variable domain, remainder taken from reference TRBV2 and TRBJ2-3, is EPEVTQTPSHQVTQMGQEVILRCVPISNHLYFYWYRQILGQKVEFLVSFYNNEISEKSEIFDDQFSVERPDGSNFTLKIRSTKLEDSAMYFCASTGTSRGGTDTQYFGPGTRLTVL.

This chain links TRBV14 with TRBJ2-5; 8 bases are a match to TRBD1. The CDR3 length is 17 residues. V gave up 3 bases and J gave up 2 bases; unmatched junction bases: 11. Per the germline V gene, CDR1 is SGHDN and CDR2 is FVKESK. CDR3 loop: CASSHPSTGGRQETQYF. The DNA of the CDR3 is TGTGCCAGCAGCCACCCGTCAACAGGGGGAAGGCAAGAGACCCAGTACTTC. The whole variable domain, remainder taken from reference TRBV14 and TRBJ2-5, is EAGVTQFPSHSVIEKGQTVTLRCDPISGHDNLYWYRRVMGKEIKFLLHFVKESKQDESGMPNNRFLAERTGGTYSTLKVQPAELEDSGVYFCASSHPSTGGRQETQYFGPGTRLLVL.

The gene calls are TRBV18 and TRBJ1-3; no firm D call. The CDR3 has 14 residues. Germline V CDR1 and CDR2: KGHSH, LQKENI. V was pared by 2 bases and J by 3 bases, with 8 bases between. The CDR3 nucleotides are TGTGCCAGCTCACCAGAAGGGAGTGGAAACACCATATATTTT. Translation: CASSPEGSGNTIYF.

The V gene is TRBV2, the J gene TRBJ2-1, with 9 bases fitting TRBD2. Germline CDR1 is SNHLY and CDR2 is FYNNEI. V was clipped by 7 bases and J by 5 bases; unmatched bases: 9. This CDR3 spans 15 amino acids. The CDR3 reads CASTLAGEGHNEQFF. CDR3 in DNA: TGTGCCAGCACCTTAGCGGGGGAGGGCCACAATGAGCAGTTCTTC.

V is TRBV12-3 or TRBV12-4 and J is TRBJ1-1; a weak D match, TRBD1 (6 bases). V dropped 4 bases and J dropped 10 bases, with 13 bases sitting between them. The length of the CDR3 is 12 residues. The CDR3 sequence: CASSSQGIGAFF. CDR3 sequence (DNA): TGTGCCAGCAGTTCGCAGGGGATAGGAGCTTTCTTT.

The V call is TRBV6-6, the J call TRBJ2-7; perhaps TRBD2 as D (6 bases). CDR3 size: 16 residues. Looked up from germline, CDR1 is MNHNY and CDR2 is SVGAGI (reference sequence). V lost 4 bases to trimming and J lost 0 bases, with 16 bases between them. The CDR3 spells CASSFSGTASSYEQYF. The CDR3 DNA follows: TGTGCCAGCAGTTTCTCCGGGACTGCGAGCTCCTACGAGCAGTACTTC.

CDR3 loop: CASSRDYQETQYF. DNA for the CDR3: TGTGCCAGCAGCAGGGACTACCAAGAGACCCAGTACTTC. This chain links TRBV9 with TRBJ2-5, with D perhaps matching TRBD2 (6 bases). The CDR3 totals 13 residues. CDR1 and CDR2 from the germline V gene are SGDLS and YYNGEE. V lost 4 bases, J lost 0 bases, and 7 bases lay in between. The full variable domain, completed using reference TRBV9 and TRBJ2-5, is DSGVTQTPKHLITATGQRVTLRCSPRSGDLSVYWYQQSLDQGLQFLIQYYNGEERAKGNILERFSAQQFPDLHSELNLSSLELGDSALYFCASSRDYQETQYFGPGTRLLVL.

V and J are TRBV29-1 and TRBJ2-5; D gene unclear. CDR3 length: 12 residues. Germline-derived CDR1 and CDR2 are SQVTM and ANQGSEA. V lost 5 bases to trimming and J lost 5 bases, with 12 bases between them. CDR3 protein: CSVFSVGETQYF. The CDR3 DNA follows: TGCAGCGTTTTCTCGGTAGGGGAGACCCAGTACTTC. Supplemented by reference TRBV29-1 and TRBJ2-5, the full variable domain reads SAVISQKPSRDICQRGTSLTIQCQVDSQVTMMFWYRQQPGQSLTLIATANQGSEATYESGFVIDKFPISRPNLTFSTLTVSNMSPEDSSIYLCSVFSVGETQYFGPGTRLLVL.

J is TRBJ1-1 and V is TRBV6-5; TRBD1 matches 10 bases. The CDR3 has 14 residues. Germline CDR1 and CDR2: MNHEY and SVGAGI. V gave up 2 bases and J gave up 5 bases; unmatched junction bases: 2. The CDR3 bases are TGTGCCAGCAGTTACGGGACAGGGGAAACTGAAGCTTTCTTT. Protein: CASSYGTGETEAFF.

V is TRBV5-1 and J is TRBJ2-3; D is ambiguous. Per the germline V gene, CDR1 is SGHRS and CDR2 is YFSETQ. Trimming cost V 5 bases and J 1 base, with 5 bases left between them. The CDR3 runs 12 residues. This chain's CDR3 is CASSEGTDTQYF. CDR3 nucleotide sequence: TGCGCCAGCAGTGAAGGCACAGATACGCAGTATTTT.

This chain links TRBV7-9 with TRBJ1-2; 8 bases align to TRBD1. Germline V gene sequence: CDR1 SEHNR, CDR2 FQNEAQ (reference sequence). V lost 3 bases, J lost 0 bases, and 6 bases stayed unmatched. The CDR3 totals 16 residues. The CDR3 nucleotides are TGTGCCAGCAGCTTTCAGGGGGCTTCTGCTAACTATGGCTACACCTTC. It encodes CASSFQGASANYGYTF. Variable domain in full (rest from reference TRBV7-9 and TRBJ1-2): DTGVSQNPRHKITKRGQNVTFRCDPISEHNRLYWYRQTLGQGPEFLTYFQNEAQLEKSRLLSDRFSAERPKGSFSTLEIQRTEQGDSAMYLCASSFQGASANYGYTFGSGTRLTVV.

The chain joins TRBV29-1 to TRBJ2-7, with 10 bases fitting TRBD1. V trimming: 4 bases; J trimming: 5 bases; junction bases outside the gene matches: 8. The germline gives CDR1 SQVTM, CDR2 ANQGSEA. The CDR3 length is 14 residues. Written as DNA, the CDR3 is TGCAGCGTTGCTCCGGGACAGGGGAGCCACGAGCAGTACTTC. This encodes CSVAPGQGSHEQYF.

V usage is TRBV14 and J usage is TRBJ2-2; D gene uncertain. CDR3 length: 14 amino acids. V gave up 0 bases and J gave up 6 bases, with 8 bases separating them. Germline loops: CDR1 SGHDN, CDR2 FVKESK. The CDR3 coding sequence is TGTGCCAGCAGCCAAGATGCGGCCTCCGGGGAGCTGTTTTTT. Amino acid sequence: CASSQDAASGELFF.

In its sample, this clone was seen a few times. J is TRBJ2-1 and V is TRBV21-1; the DNA was not compared with TRBD1, the D call given in the table. TRBV21-1 is shown as a pseudogene. CDR3 length: 21 residues. The CDR3, as DNA: TGTGCCAGCAGCCCACAAGGGAACCGGGACACTCTGTTCCGACGGAACAATGAGCAGTTCTTC. This codes for CASSPQGNRDTLFRRNNEQFF.

This clone was counted once. V usage is TRBV27 and J usage is TRBJ2-3; D is perhaps TRBD2 (5 bases). The CDR3 loop spans 14 amino acids. In germline, CDR1 is MNHEY, CDR2 SMNVEV (reference sequence). Trimming left V 6 bases short and J 3 bases short, with 13 bases between. The CDR3 protein is CASREDSRTDTQYF. DNA for the CDR3: TGTGCCAGCAGGGAGGACTCTCGGACAGATACGCAGTATTTT.